Sequencing of this TCR beta chain was carried out in a study of blood T cell repertoires in COVID-19. At the level of the study: PBMCs, B-cell-depleted T cells, or T cells were the source of the cDNA or gDNA that made up the material.

Per germline, CDR1 SGHRS and CDR2 YFSETQ. V shed 0 bases, J shed 0 bases, and the junction held 11 bases outside the gene matches. CDR3 length equals 18 residues. This clone was recorded only once. The authors' processing: Estimation of nucleated cell counts relied on the amplification of reference gene primers. Measured with immunoSEQ multiplex PCR; TCRdb has only the in-frame clones, and not every one. Clone size and the V and J calls come from that table; the DNA yielded D and trimming. The profile shows roughly 140,000 clones, approximately 80% of them singletons. The rearrangement uses TRBV5-1 and TRBJ1-1; 7 nucleotides line up with TRBD1. This TCR was recovered from a man in his 70s who had recovered from COVID-19. The source material was peripheral blood. CDR3 bases: TGCGCCAGCAGCTTGGGCCGGACAGGTATTGGGATGAACACTGAAGCTTTCTTT. It encodes CASSLGRTGIGMNTEAFF. The variable domain in full, with the rest retrieved from reference TRBV5-1 and TRBJ1-1, is KAGVTQTPRYLIKTRGQQVTLSCSPISGHRSVSWYQQTPGQGLQFLFEYFSETQRNKGNFPGRFSGRQFSNSRSEMNVSTLELGDSALYLCASSLGRTGIGMNTEAFFGQGTRLTVV.